A single sample is the source of the 27 T cell receptor beta chains below, sequenced in a study of blood T cell repertoires in COVID-19. The data were produced by immunoSEQ multiplex PCR, yet TCRdb's version contains in-frame clones alone and is incomplete. The data show about 320,000 clones, nearly 90% seen once. Sequenced input: PBMCs or T cells enriched from blood (not recorded which). These receptors originate from a woman between 25 and 40 years old who had recovered from COVID-19.

The rearrangement links TRBV9 to TRBJ2-1, with 10 bases identical to TRBD1. The CDR3 is 15 amino acids. The germline CDR1 and CDR2 sequences are SGDLS and YYNGEE. V shed 4 bases and J 2 bases; nucleotides not matched to a gene: 3. This chain's CDR3 is CASSLTGGPYNEQFF. The CDR3 DNA reads TGTGCCAGCAGCCTGACAGGGGGCCCCTACAATGAGCAGTTCTTC.

V gene TRBV5-4 combines with J gene TRBJ1-1; tentative D call: TRBD1 (5 bases). The CDR3 totals 14 residues. The germline CDR1 and CDR2 sequences are SGHNT and YYREEE (reference sequence). The V gene lost 2 bases and the J gene lost 0 bases, with 8 bases spanning the gap. This CDR3 is CASSLGAMNTEAFF. The CDR3 DNA is TGTGCCAGCAGCTTAGGGGCCATGAACACTGAAGCTTTCTTT. Filled out from reference TRBV5-4 and TRBJ1-1, the complete variable domain reads ETGVTQSPTHLIKTRGQQVTLRCSSQSGHNTVSWYQQALGQGPQFIFQYYREEENGRGNFPPRFSGLQFPNYSSELNVNALELDDSALYLCASSLGAMNTEAFFGQGTRLTVV.

This clone appeared once. This sample also contains other DNA sequences that code for the same CDR3. DNA of the CDR3: TGTGCCTGGTCGCAGGGGGCGCGCGGCTACACCTTC. Amino acids: CAWSQGARGYTF. The chain uses TRBV30 and TRBJ1-2, with 8 bases fitting TRBD1. Losses at the gene ends were 5 bases for V and 8 bases for J; bases not matched to a gene: 7. The CDR3 is 12 amino acids. CDR1 is GTSNPN, CDR2 SVGIG, per germline (reference sequence).

A few counts support this clone. The sample carries other DNA sequences with the same CDR3. This chain connects TRBV4-1 to TRBJ1-1; 7 positions match TRBD1. Germline V gene lookup returns CDR1 MGHRA and CDR2 YSYEKL. Trimming cost V 1 base and J 0 bases; bases outside gene matches: 2. The CDR3 is 15 amino acids. CDR3 amino acids: CASSQGGQMNTEAFF. As DNA, the CDR3 is TGCGCCAGCAGCCAAGGGGGACAGATGAACACTGAAGCTTTCTTT.

The chain recombines TRBV7-9 with TRBJ1-1; a possible D gene is TRBD1 (6 bases). CDR1 is SEHNR, CDR2 FQNEAQ, per germline (reference sequence). The CDR3 runs 17 residues. Trimming removed 5 bases at V and 3 bases at J, with 22 bases between. CDR3 in DNA: TGTGCCAGCAGCCCCAGCGGTTCAGGGAGGGGGGACACTGAAGCTTTCTTT. It is translated as CASSPSGSGRGDTEAFF.

The chain carries TRBV4-1 and TRBJ2-1, with TRBD2 as a possible D gene (5 bases). The germline V and J ends were trimmed by 4 bases and 8 bases, with 18 bases remaining between them. The CDR3 is 15 residues long. Germline-derived CDR1 and CDR2 are MGHRA and YSYEKL. CDR3 region: CASSPRAGSSDEQFF. The DNA for the CDR3 is TGCGCCAGCAGCCCACGGGCGGGCTCGTCCGATGAGCAGTTCTTC.

The chain uses TRBV7-9 and TRBJ1-2; D is possibly TRBD1 (5 bases). Germline lookup yields CDR1 SEHNR and CDR2 FQNEAQ (reference sequence). V dropped 5 bases and J dropped 5 bases, with 18 bases sitting between them. The CDR3 is 15 amino acids. The CDR3 region is CASSQTGTKTYGYTF. The CDR3 DNA reads as TGTGCCAGCAGCCAAACCGGGACTAAGACTTATGGCTACACCTTC.

The rearrangement links TRBV6-5 to TRBJ1-3; 7 bases align to TRBD1. The trim removed 6 bases at V and 2 bases at J, leaving 7 bases unmatched. Germline loops: CDR1 MNHEY, CDR2 SVGAGI. There are 15 residues in the CDR3. CDR3 nucleotides: TGTGCCAGCAGAACGGGGCAGGGGGCTGGAAACACCATATATTTT. Its protein product is CASRTGQGAGNTIYF.

The table lists this clone with a count of one. The chain is built from TRBV12-5 and TRBJ1-1; TRBD1 aligns across 7 bases. Germline assignment: CDR1 LGHNT and CDR2 FRNRAP. This CDR3 has 13 residues. With 6 bases clipped from V and 4 bases from J, the junction kept 5 bases outside the gene matches. The CDR3 DNA reads TGTGCTAGTGGACGACAGGGAGGCACTGAAGCTTTCTTT. This sequence encodes CASGRQGGTEAFF.

V is TRBV5-1 and J is TRBJ1-1, with D possibly TRBD1 on 6 matching bases. The CDR3 runs 17 residues. V was pared by 0 bases and J by 0 bases, with 15 bases between. Germline CDR1 SGHRS, CDR2 YFSETQ. The CDR3 DNA is TGCGCCAGCAGCTTGGTGGCAGGGGATTATTTGAACACTGAAGCTTTCTTT. Translating gives CASSLVAGDYLNTEAFF.

The rearrangement links TRBV19 to TRBJ1-2; no firm D call. Germline V CDR1 and CDR2: LNHDA, SQIVND (reference sequence). CDR3 size: 13 residues. V shed 4 bases and J shed 2 bases, with 8 bases lying between them. In DNA form, the CDR3 reads TGTGCCAGTAGTAGGGCCCTCAACTATGGCTACACCTTC. It translates to CASSRALNYGYTF.

The chain recombines TRBV11-2 with TRBJ1-2; D might be TRBD1 (6 bases). Germline values: CDR1 SGHAT, CDR2 FQNNGV. V lost 3 bases to trimming and J lost 8 bases, with 19 bases between them. The CDR3 is made up of 15 amino acids. CDR3 amino acids: CASSFGLTGWGGYTF. Written as DNA, the CDR3 is TGTGCCAGCAGCTTCGGTCTAACAGGGTGGGGCGGCTACACCTTC.

The chain is built from TRBV7-2 and TRBJ1-1; D is perhaps TRBD1 (5 bases). Germline V gene data show CDR1 as SGHTA and CDR2 as FQGNSA. CDR3 size: 14 residues. V lost 1 base to trimming and J lost 5 bases, with 11 bases between them. CDR3 region: CASSLDPGTTEAFF. The CDR3 region has the DNA TGTGCCAGCAGCTTAGATCCCGGGACTACTGAAGCTTTCTTT.

This clone was seen just once. The rearrangement joins TRBV7-9 to TRBJ1-6; 8 nucleotides agree with TRBD1. This CDR3 has 16 residues. CDR1 and CDR2 (germline): SEHNR, FQNEAQ (reference sequence). Trimming cost V 1 base and J 5 bases; bases outside gene matches: 4. The CDR3 sequence: CASSLGQGANNSPLHF. CDR3 bases: TGTGCCAGCAGCTTAGGGCAGGGGGCGAATAATTCACCCCTCCACTTT.

The chain recombines TRBV20-1 with TRBJ1-1, with D perhaps TRBD1 (6 bases). The length of the CDR3 is 12 residues. V was clipped by 3 bases and J by 3 bases, with 8 bases between them. The germline V gene encodes CDR1 DFQATT and CDR2 SNEGSKA (reference sequence). The CDR3 reads CSASKGDTEAFF. DNA for the CDR3: TGCAGTGCTAGTAAGGGGGACACTGAAGCTTTCTTT.

This chain connects TRBV7-3 to TRBJ2-1; possible D gene TRBD2, 6 bases. Trimming cost V 5 bases and J 0 bases, with 11 bases left between them. CDR1 is SGHTA, CDR2 FQGTGA, per germline. CDR3 length: 15 amino acids. As DNA, the CDR3 is TGTGCCAGCAGCAGCGGGTCCGGCTCCTACAATGAGCAGTTCTTC. It is translated as CASSSGSGSYNEQFF.

This chain connects TRBV1 to TRBJ1-1. TRBV1 is a known pseudogene. The CDR3 covers 17 residues. In DNA form, the CDR3 reads TGCACCAGCAGCCAGAGGACAGTCTGCGGGGGGAAGACTGAAGCTTTCTTT. Protein product: CTSSQRTVCGGKTEAFF.

This chain links TRBV5-4 with TRBJ2-1, with 7 bases lining up with TRBD2. This CDR3 has 18 amino acids. The trim removed 6 bases at V and 0 bases at J, leaving 15 bases unmatched. Germline CDR1 and CDR2: SGHNT and YYREEE (reference sequence). For the CDR3, the DNA is TGTGCCAGCACCGTCCCCATCGGGGGGACGAGCTCCTACAATGAGCAGTTCTTC. Residues: CASTVPIGGTSSYNEQFF.

The chain combines TRBV30 with TRBJ2-1; D is perhaps TRBD1 (6 bases). Per the germline V gene, CDR1 is GTSNPN and CDR2 is SVGIG (reference sequence). The length of the CDR3 is 15 residues. Trimming removed 0 bases at V and 7 bases at J, with 16 bases between. The CDR3 is CAWSVLSGAINEQFF. Written as DNA, the CDR3 is TGTGCCTGGAGTGTCCTGTCAGGGGCGATAAATGAGCAGTTCTTC.

The V gene is TRBV12-3 or TRBV12-4, the J gene TRBJ2-7, with 9 nucleotides matching TRBD1. CDR3 length: 13 residues. The V segment lost 5 bases and the J segment 3 bases; nucleotides outside the gene matches: 2. The CDR3 here is CASSRDRVYEQYF. CDR3 nucleotides: TGTGCCAGCAGTCGGGACAGGGTCTACGAGCAGTACTTC.

This clone was counted only a few times. The genes are TRBV5-1 and TRBJ1-6; 8 bases match TRBD1. Germline V gene data show CDR1 as SGHRS and CDR2 as YFSETQ. The CDR3 totals 14 residues. Trimming removed 4 bases from V and 10 bases from J; junction bases left unmatched: 7. As DNA, the CDR3 is TGCGCCAGCAGCGAAGGGACAGGCGGCTCACCCCTCCACTTT. This encodes CASSEGTGGSPLHF. Full variable domain (rest looked up from reference TRBV5-1 and TRBJ1-6): KAGVTQTPRYLIKTRGQQVTLSCSPISGHRSVSWYQQTPGQGLQFLFEYFSETQRNKGNFPGRFSGRQFSNSRSEMNVSTLELGDSALYLCASSEGTGGSPLHFGNGTRLTVT.

This chain joins TRBV7-9 and TRBJ1-3; D gene ambiguous. V dropped 0 bases and J dropped 2 bases, with 11 bases sitting between them. The germline CDR1 and CDR2 sequences are SEHNR and FQNEAQ (reference sequence). The CDR3 length is 16 residues. CDR3 sequence reads: CASSLALPVTGNTIYF. The CDR3 coding sequence is TGTGCCAGCAGCTTAGCGCTTCCAGTGACTGGAAACACCATATATTTT.

The chain combines TRBV7-9 with TRBJ1-3, with a possible D match to TRBD1 (5 bases). The CDR3 is made up of 14 amino acids. V lost 0 bases to trimming and J lost 4 bases, with 7 bases between them. Germline-derived CDR1 and CDR2 are SEHNR and FQNEAQ (reference sequence). The CDR3 DNA is TGTGCCAGCAGCTTAGCAGGGGTCGGAAACACCATATATTTT. It translates to CASSLAGVGNTIYF.

The chain joins TRBV4-3 to TRBJ2-1, with TRBD2 matching 15 bases. Germline assignment: CDR1 LGHNA and CDR2 YSLEER. This CDR3 comprises 15 residues. Trimming removed 5 bases from V and 7 bases from J; junction bases left unmatched: 3. Written as DNA, the CDR3 is TGCGCCAGCAGCACCGGACTAGCGGGGGGGAATGAGCAGTTCTTC. Translation: CASSTGLAGGNEQFF.

The J gene is TRBJ2-1, the V gene TRBV7-6; D not resolved. Germline V gene lookup returns CDR1 SGHVS and CDR2 FNYEAQ. Between the trimmed V and J ends, which lost 6 bases and 7 bases, there was a span of 13 bases. The CDR3 loop spans 13 amino acids. The chain's CDR3 is CASSSHSLNEQFF. The DNA of the CDR3 is TGTGCCAGCAGTTCCCACTCACTGAATGAGCAGTTCTTC.

CDR3 nucleotides: TGTGCCAGCAGCCACAGGGGGGTCCAAGAGACCCAGTACTTC. Its translation is CASSHRGVQETQYF. The chain has TRBV3-1 (or the pseudogene TRBV3-2) and TRBJ2-5; TRBD1 is a possible D gene (7 bases). CDR3 length equals 14 residues. Per the germline V gene, CDR1 is LGHDT and CDR2 is YNNKEL (reference sequence). The V gene lost 3 bases and the J gene lost 1 base, with 9 bases spanning the gap.

This chain joins TRBV29-1 and TRBJ2-6; TRBD2 is a possible D gene (5 bases). Trimming removed 3 bases from V and 0 bases from J, with 9 bases in between. This CDR3 comprises 15 residues. Germline V gives CDR1 SQVTM, CDR2 ANQGSEA. The CDR3 nucleotides are TGCAGCGTTGAGCGAGGGCACTCTGGGGCCAACGTCCTGACTTTC. Its translation is CSVERGHSGANVLTF.